These 23 T cell receptor beta chains were all obtained from the same sample, sequenced in a study of OX40 agonist ivuxolimab in advanced cancers. Data came from immunoSEQ multiplex PCR; TCRdb stores just in-frame clones and leaves some out. The sample carries some 72,000 clones, about 90% recorded once. Sequencing was performed on CD4+ or CD8+ T cells sorted from blood, taken in a trial of the OX40 agonist ivuxolimab. Receptors originate from an adult with an advanced solid tumor such as melanoma, head and neck, liver or kidney cancer.

The gene calls are TRBV9 and TRBJ2-2; TRBD2 matches 9 bases. V lost 4 bases and J lost 6; bases outside the gene matches: 10. The CDR3 has 16 amino acids. Germline values: CDR1 SGDLS, CDR2 YYNGEE. The CDR3 DNA sequence: TGTGCCAGCAGCCCAACCAGCGGGGGGAATCCCGGGGAGCTGTTTTTT. This sequence encodes CASSPTSGGNPGELFF.

This CDR3 is CASSYRNTEAFF. Here the CDR3 DNA reads TGTGCCAGCAGTTATCGGAACACTGAAGCTTTCTTT. The rearrangement uses TRBV6-6 and TRBJ1-1; no firm D call. V shed 3 bases and J shed 1 base, with 3 bases lying between them. CDR3 length: 12 amino acids. CDR1 and CDR2 (germline): MNHNY, SVGAGI (reference sequence).

This sequence joins TRBV28 and TRBJ1-3; D is unclear. Trimming shortened V by 1 base and J by 0 bases, and 13 bases separated the two germline ends. Germline CDR1 MDHEN, CDR2 SYDVKM. This CDR3 region has 17 residues. CDR3 region: CASSLLLRTSSGNTIYF. In DNA form, the CDR3 reads TGTGCCAGCAGTTTATTGTTGAGGACGAGCTCTGGAAACACCATATATTTT.

The V call is TRBV5-1, the J call TRBJ2-3, with 11 bases fitting TRBD2. The germline V gene encodes CDR1 SGHRS and CDR2 YFSETQ. The CDR3 is 17 amino acids. Trimming took 0 bases from V and 2 from J; bases not matched to a gene: 5. CDR3 in DNA: TGCGCCAGCAGCTTGGTAGCGGGAGGGCCTGACACAGATACGCAGTATTTT. Translated: CASSLVAGGPDTDTQYF.

This clone is a singleton in its sample. V and J are TRBV6-5 and TRBJ1-1; D is uncertain. The germline gives CDR1 MNHEY, CDR2 SVGAGI. This CDR3 region has 12 residues. Trimming shortened V by 0 bases and J by 6 bases, and 5 bases separated the two germline ends. CDR3 sequence (DNA): TGTGCCAGCAGTTACTCTCGATCTGAAGCTTTCTTT. Translating gives CASSYSRSEAFF.

The chain carries TRBV2 and TRBJ2-1, with D maybe TRBD2 (7 bases). The CDR3 is made up of 13 amino acids. The germline V gene has CDR1 SNHLY and CDR2 FYNNEI. Trimming took off 7 bases at V and 13 bases at J, with 20 bases between the two ends. The CDR3 DNA is TGTGCCAGCACCCCTTCGGCGCGGGGGCAACAGTTCTTC. It is translated as CASTPSARGQQFF.

V gene TRBV4-1 combines with J gene TRBJ1-1; the D is unclear. V was cut by 1 base and J by 7 bases, with 13 bases left in between. The CDR3 is made up of 14 amino acids. Germline V gene lookup returns CDR1 MGHRA and CDR2 YSYEKL. CDR3 nucleotides: TGCGCCAGCAGCCAAGCACTTAGGAGACTTGAAGCTTTCTTT. Its protein is CASSQALRRLEAFF.

V is TRBV5-1 and J is TRBJ1-4, with D perhaps TRBD1 (5 bases). Germline lookup yields CDR1 SGHRS and CDR2 YFSETQ. Trimming shortened V by 0 bases and J by 5 bases, and 14 bases separated the two germline ends. CDR3 length: 16 residues. CDR3: CASSLAYDSFNEKLFF. The CDR3 coding sequence is TGCGCCAGCAGCTTGGCTTATGACAGTTTCAATGAAAAACTGTTTTTT.

The chain combines TRBV28 with TRBJ2-7; D possibly corresponds to TRBD1 (6 bases). Between the trimmed V and J ends, which lost 6 bases and 3 bases, there was a span of 12 bases. The CDR3 length is 13 residues. CDR1 and CDR2 from the germline V gene are MDHEN and SYDVKM. The chain's CDR3 is CASRLQGFYEQYF. The DNA of the CDR3 is TGTGCCAGCAGACTACAGGGTTTCTACGAGCAGTACTTC.

This chain links TRBV19 with TRBJ1-5; D is ambiguous. The ends were cut back, 7 bases at V and 4 bases at J, with 17 bases in the middle. Germline V gene data show CDR1 as LNHDA and CDR2 as SQIVND (reference sequence). CDR3 length equals 15 residues. The CDR3: CASTPGGFANQPQHF. The CDR3 DNA follows: TGTGCCAGTACCCCAGGCGGCTTCGCAAATCAGCCCCAGCATTTT.

The rearrangement joins TRBV5-8 to TRBJ1-2, with TRBD1 identical over 8 bases. Germline CDR1 SGHTS, CDR2 YDEGEE. V trimming: 5 bases; J trimming: 3 bases; junction bases outside the gene matches: 6. This CDR3 is 14 amino acids long. The CDR3 coding sequence is TGTGCCAGCAGTCTACTACAGGGGGACTATGGCTACACCTTC. This sequence encodes CASSLLQGDYGYTF.

The rearrangement links TRBV2 to TRBJ1-1; TRBD1 agrees at 8 bases. In germline, CDR1 is SNHLY, CDR2 FYNNEI. After removal of 6 bases from V and 6 bases from J, the junction contained 15 bases not matched to a gene. The CDR3 sequence is 16 residues long. In DNA form, the CDR3 reads TGTGCCAGCAGGGGACAGGTGGGGTTTTTGATTGCTGAAGCTTTCTTT. Amino acids: CASRGQVGFLIAEAFF.

This sequence joins TRBV4-1 and TRBJ2-3; TRBD1 agrees at 11 bases. CDR3 size: 17 residues. Trimming at V came to 0 bases and at J to 7 bases, leaving 9 bases not matched to a gene. Germline CDR1 reads MGHRA; CDR2 reads YSYEKL. The CDR3 nucleotides read TGCGCCAGCAGCCAAGATCTGCGGACAGGGGGCTGGAATACGCAGTATTTT. Its translation is CASSQDLRTGGWNTQYF.

The V gene is TRBV18, the J gene TRBJ2-7; D gene unclear. Trimming cost V 4 bases and J 3 bases, with 13 bases left between them. Germline assignment: CDR1 KGHSH and CDR2 LQKENI. The CDR3 is made up of 14 amino acids. DNA for the CDR3: TGTGCCAGCTCACGGCCGGACCACAACTACGAGCAGTACTTC. It translates to CASSRPDHNYEQYF.

The chain carries TRBV6-1 and TRBJ1-1, with unresolved D. V lost 0 bases, J lost 1 base, and 6 bases lay in between. The germline V gene has CDR1 MNHNS and CDR2 SASEGT. The CDR3 totals 14 residues. As DNA, the CDR3 is TGTGCCAGCAGTGAAGCAGGGCCGAACACTGAAGCTTTCTTT. It translates to CASSEAGPNTEAFF.

This CDR3 reads CSVLFTDTQYF. CDR3 nucleotide sequence: TGCAGCGTCCTATTCACAGATACGCAGTATTTT. The chain has TRBV29-1 and TRBJ2-3; D remains ambiguous. The germline gives CDR1 SQVTM, CDR2 ANQGSEA. This CDR3 spans 11 amino acids. V gave up 6 bases and J gave up 2 bases, with 6 bases separating them.

This sequence joins TRBV5-1 and TRBJ1-3, with D perhaps TRBD1 (5 bases). Trimming removed 0 bases at V and 4 bases at J, with 8 bases between. Germline-derived CDR1 and CDR2 are SGHRS and YFSETQ. The CDR3 contains 14 residues. CDR3 DNA: TGCGCCAGCAGCTTGGGGGACCGAGGAAACACCATATATTTT. Translating gives CASSLGDRGNTIYF.

The chain is built from TRBV28 and TRBJ2-2; D is undetermined. The ends were cut back, 5 bases at V and 1 base at J, with 2 bases in the middle. The CDR3 is made up of 12 amino acids. CDR1 is MDHEN, CDR2 SYDVKM, per germline. CDR3 nucleotide sequence: TGTGCCAGCAGTCGGAACACCGGGGAGCTGTTTTTT. Translation: CASSRNTGELFF.

The J gene is TRBJ2-5, the V gene TRBV18, with 10 bases fitting TRBD2. CDR3 length equals 15 residues. The V and J ends lost 0 bases and 4 bases, in that order; junction bases with no gene match: 2. Germline V gene data show CDR1 as KGHSH and CDR2 as LQKENI. The chain's CDR3 is CASSPPSGRGETQYF. In nucleotides, the CDR3 is TGTGCCAGCTCACCACCGAGCGGGAGGGGAGAGACCCAGTACTTC.

The J gene is TRBJ1-2, the V gene TRBV2; 8 nucleotides agree with TRBD1. CDR3 size: 12 residues. Germline trimming cut 8 bases from V and 6 bases from J; bases unmatched to any gene: 5. Germline-derived CDR1 and CDR2 are SNHLY and FYNNEI. The CDR3 region has the DNA TGTGCCAGCGGGGACAGGCAAGATGGCTACACCTTC. This encodes CASGDRQDGYTF.

This chain links TRBV5-4 with TRBJ1-5; D gene uncertain. There are 16 residues in the CDR3. Germline V gene data show CDR1 as SGHNT and CDR2 as YYREEE (reference sequence). Trimming shortened V by 4 bases and J by 3 bases, and 17 bases separated the two germline ends. The CDR3 loop reads CASSQDQAGPNQPQHF. CDR3 sequence (DNA): TGTGCCAGCAGCCAAGATCAGGCAGGCCCCAATCAGCCCCAGCATTTT.

The chain links TRBV2 to TRBJ2-5; 9 bases agree with TRBD1. CDR3 length equals 15 residues. Per the germline V gene, CDR1 is SNHLY and CDR2 is FYNNEI. V dropped 6 bases and J dropped 2; count of bases not matched to a gene: 7. CDR3 sequence: CASRPDRGSQETQYF. The DNA for the CDR3 is TGTGCCAGCAGGCCTGACAGGGGGTCACAAGAGACCCAGTACTTC.

The rearrangement links TRBV5-1 to TRBJ1-1; 9 bases map to TRBD1. This CDR3 contains 18 residues. Unmatched junction bases numbered 14, after V lost 4 bases and J lost 1 base. Looked up from germline, CDR1 is SGHRS and CDR2 is YFSETQ. CDR3 sequence: CASSPGTGSWRANTEAFF. CDR3 nucleotides: TGCGCCAGCAGCCCGGGGACAGGGAGTTGGAGAGCGAACACTGAAGCTTTCTTT.